This T cell receptor (beta chain) was captured in a study of blood T cell repertoires in COVID-19. Turning to the study itself: In each case, the material was cDNA or gDNA derived from T cells, B-cell-depleted T cells, or PBMCs.

The germline gives CDR1 SGHDT, CDR2 YYEEEE. The CDR3 runs 14 residues. V trimming: 5 bases; J trimming: 2 bases; junction bases outside the gene matches: 3. Sequencing was performed with immunoSEQ multiplex PCR; in TCRdb, only in-frame clones are kept and a portion is missing. The profile shows 150,000 to 200,000 clones, around nine tenths of them singletons. Seattle patient enrollment occurred during active infection, with longitudinal follow-up thereafter. This clone was recorded only once. The chain carries TRBV5-6 and TRBJ1-4; TRBD1 agrees at 7 bases. The source material was peripheral blood. This TCR derives from a woman aged 80 or older with COVID-19, enrolled during active disease. CDR3 DNA sequence: TGTGCCAGCAGTCTGGACAGGACTAATGAAAAACTGTTTTTT. This sequence encodes CASSLDRTNEKLFF. Full variable domain (outside the CDR3, taken from reference TRBV5-6 and TRBJ1-4): DAGVTQSPTHLIKTRGQQVTLRCSPKSGHDTVSWYQQALGQGPQFIFQYYEEEERQRGNFPDRFSGHQFPNYSSELNVNALLLGDSALYLCASSLDRTNEKLFFGSGTQLSVL.